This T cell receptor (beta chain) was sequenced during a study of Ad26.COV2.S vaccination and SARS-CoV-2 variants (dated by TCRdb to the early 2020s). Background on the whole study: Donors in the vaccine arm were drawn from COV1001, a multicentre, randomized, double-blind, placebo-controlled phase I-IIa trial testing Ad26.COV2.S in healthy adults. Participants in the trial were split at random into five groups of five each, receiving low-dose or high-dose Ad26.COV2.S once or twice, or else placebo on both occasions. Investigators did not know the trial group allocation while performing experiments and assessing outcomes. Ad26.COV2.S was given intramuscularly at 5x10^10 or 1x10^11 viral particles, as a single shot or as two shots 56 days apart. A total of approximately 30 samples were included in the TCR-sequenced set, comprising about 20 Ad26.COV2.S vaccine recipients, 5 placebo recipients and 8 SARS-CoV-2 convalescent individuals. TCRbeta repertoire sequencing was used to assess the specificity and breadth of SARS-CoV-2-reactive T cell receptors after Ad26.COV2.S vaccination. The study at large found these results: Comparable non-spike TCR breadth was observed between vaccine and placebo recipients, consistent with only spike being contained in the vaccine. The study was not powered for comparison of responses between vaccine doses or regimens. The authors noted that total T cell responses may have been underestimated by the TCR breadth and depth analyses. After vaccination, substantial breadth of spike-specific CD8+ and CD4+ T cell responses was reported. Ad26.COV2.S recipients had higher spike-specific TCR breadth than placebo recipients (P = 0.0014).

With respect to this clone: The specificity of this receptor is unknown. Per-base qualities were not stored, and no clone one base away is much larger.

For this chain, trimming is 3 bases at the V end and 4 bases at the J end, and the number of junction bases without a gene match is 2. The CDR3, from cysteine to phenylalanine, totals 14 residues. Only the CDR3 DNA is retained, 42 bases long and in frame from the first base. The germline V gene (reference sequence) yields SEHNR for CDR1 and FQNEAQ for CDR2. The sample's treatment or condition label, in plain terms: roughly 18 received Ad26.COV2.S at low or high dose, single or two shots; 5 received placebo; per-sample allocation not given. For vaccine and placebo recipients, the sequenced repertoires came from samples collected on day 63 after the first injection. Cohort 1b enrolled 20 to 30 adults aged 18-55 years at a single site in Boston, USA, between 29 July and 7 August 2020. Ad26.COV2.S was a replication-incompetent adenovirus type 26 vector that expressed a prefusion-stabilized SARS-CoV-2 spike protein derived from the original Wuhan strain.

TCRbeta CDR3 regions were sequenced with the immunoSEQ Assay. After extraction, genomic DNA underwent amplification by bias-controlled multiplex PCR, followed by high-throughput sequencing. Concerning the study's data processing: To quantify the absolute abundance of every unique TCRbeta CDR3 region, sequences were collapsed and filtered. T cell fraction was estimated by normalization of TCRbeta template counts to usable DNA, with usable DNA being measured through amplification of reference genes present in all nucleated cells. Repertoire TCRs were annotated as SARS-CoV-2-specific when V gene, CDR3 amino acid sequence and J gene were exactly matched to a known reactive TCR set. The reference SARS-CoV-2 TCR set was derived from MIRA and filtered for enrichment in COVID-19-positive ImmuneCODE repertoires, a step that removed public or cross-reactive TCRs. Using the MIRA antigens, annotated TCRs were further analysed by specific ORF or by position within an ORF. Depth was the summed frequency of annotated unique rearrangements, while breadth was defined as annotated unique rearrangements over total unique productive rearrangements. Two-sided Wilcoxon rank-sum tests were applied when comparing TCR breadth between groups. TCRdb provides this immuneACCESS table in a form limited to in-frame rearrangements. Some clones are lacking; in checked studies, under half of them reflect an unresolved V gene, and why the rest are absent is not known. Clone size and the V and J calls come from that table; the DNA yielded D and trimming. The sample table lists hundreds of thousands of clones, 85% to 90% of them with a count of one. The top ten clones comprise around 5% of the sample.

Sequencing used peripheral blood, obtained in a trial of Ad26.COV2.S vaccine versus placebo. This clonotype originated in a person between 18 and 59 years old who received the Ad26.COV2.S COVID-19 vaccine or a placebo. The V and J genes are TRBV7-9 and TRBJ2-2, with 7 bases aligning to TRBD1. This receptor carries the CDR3 CASSLGTATGELFF. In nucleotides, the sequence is TGTGCCAGCAGCTTGGGGACAGCCACCGGGGAGCTGTTTTTT.